A selection of T cell receptor beta chains follows, all from one sample in a study of human T cells and chemical hapten exposure. TCRdb reprocessed the RACE reads via MiXCR and lists one record per CDR3 protein. The table has 300,000 to 450,000 distinct CDR3 sequences, roughly 4.8% seen once. The sequences come from whole blood, collected in connection with sensitization to the hapten diphenylcyclopropenone (DPC). The source of these receptors is a woman in her forties or fifties with alopecia areata. Some clones in this sample may be carry-over from other donors' samples. CDR3s include the opening cysteine and the closing phenylalanine or tryptophan. D genes are given only for firm matches. The size entry is marked missing in some rows and otherwise reads once, few, many or a size class.

-	many	TRBJ2-5	TRBV4-2	CASSQRGQPSETQYF	TGTGCCAGCAGCCAAAGAGGGCAACCCTCGGAGACCCAGTACTTC
-	few	TRBJ1-1	TRBV7-6	CASSLDWAGEAFF	TGTGCCAGCAGCTTAGACTGGGCGGGGGAAGCTTTCTTT
-	many	TRBJ1-4	TRBV6-5	CASSSGLKNEKLFF	TGTGCCAGCAGTTCGGGCCTAAAAAATGAAAAACTGTTTTTT
-	many	TRBJ2-5	TRBV29-1	CSGGRLGKETQYF	TGCAGCGGGGGGAGGTTAGGAAAAGAGACCCAGTACTTC
-	many	TRBJ2-4	TRBV9	CASSPRSEDAKNIQYF	TGTGCCAGCAGCCCCCGCTCTGAGGATGCCAAAAACATTCAGTACTTC
TRBD1	many	TRBJ2-5	TRBV5-1	CASSPGQGLWETQYF	TGCGCCAGCAGCCCGGGACAGGGTCTTTGGGAGACCCAGTACTTC
TRBD2	few	TRBJ2-1	TRBV7-8	CASSPYPGAGGDEQFF	TGTGCCAGCAGCCCCTACCCCGGAGCGGGAGGGGATGAGCAGTTCTTC
-	-	TRBJ2-5	TRBV4-1	CASSQDLSEQETQYF	TGCGCCAGCAGCCAAGATTTATCCGAGCAAGAGACCCAGTACTTC
TRBD1	many	TRBJ2-7	TRBV29-1	CSVEDPTGGEQYF	TGCAGCGTTGAAGATCCTACAGGGGGCGAGCAGTACTTC
TRBD2	-	TRBJ2-7	TRBV5-1	CASSYGLAGGNEQYF	TGCGCCAGCAGCTACGGACTAGCGGGGGGCAACGAGCAGTACTTC
-	many	TRBJ1-5	TRBV7-3	CASSLNTGNNQPQHF	TGTGCCAGCAGCTTAAATACAGGAAACAATCAGCCCCAGCATTTT
-	few	TRBJ2-3	TRBV24-1	CATSEAGTDTQYF	TGTGCCACCAGTGAAGCGGGCACAGATACGCAGTATTTT
TRBD1	many	TRBJ1-2	TRBV7-9	CASSSPGQGDDHGYTF	TGTGCCAGCAGCTCGCCGGGACAGGGGGACGATCATGGCTACACCTTC
-	-	TRBJ2-1	TRBV11-3	CASSLALGNEQFF	TGTGCCAGCAGCTTAGCACTAGGTAATGAGCAGTTCTTC
TRBD1	few	TRBJ2-3	TRBV3-1	CASKQGAGTDTQYF	TGTGCCAGCAAGCAGGGGGCGGGCACAGATACGCAGTATTTT
-	few	TRBJ1-5	TRBV28	CASARGGLNQPQHF	TGTGCCAGCGCGAGAGGAGGGTTAAATCAGCCCCAGCATTTT
TRBD1	-	TRBJ1-4	TRBV5-1	CASSMTGDNEKLFF	TGCGCCAGCAGCATGACAGGGGATAACGAAAAACTGTTTTTT
-	many	TRBJ1-2	TRBV4-1	CASSQDEGVGDGYTF	TGCGCCAGCAGCCAAGATGAAGGGGTGGGAGATGGCTACACCTTC
TRBD1	many	TRBJ1-2	TRBV7-2	CASSVEGWGQGSGGYTF	TGTGCCAGCAGCGTAGAAGGTTGGGGACAGGGTTCCGGTGGCTACACCTTC
TRBD1	few	TRBJ1-5	TRBV20-1	CSATTGAYNQPQHF	TGCAGTGCCACGACAGGGGCTTACAATCAGCCCCAGCATTTT
-	many	TRBJ2-5	TRBV27	CASSPTALGETQYF	TGTGCCAGCAGTCCGACAGCTTTGGGGGAGACCCAGTACTTC
TRBD1	-	TRBJ1-2	TRBV2	CASRPDRAGGYGYTF	TGTGCCAGCAGACCAGACAGGGCGGGGGGCTATGGCTACACCTTC
TRBD1	-	TRBJ1-1	TRBV4-2	CASSQEGTGNTEAFF	TGTGCCAGCAGCCAAGAGGGGACAGGGAACACTGAAGCTTTCTTT
TRBD2	many	TRBJ2-1	TRBV10-3	CAISDGGRAGIEQFF	TGTGCCATCAGTGATGGAGGGAGGGCGGGGATTGAGCAGTTCTTC
-	many	TRBJ2-7	TRBV5-1	CASAAAWGPYEQYF	TGCGCCAGCGCTGCGGCGTGGGGGCCGTACGAGCAGTACTTC
TRBD2	-	TRBJ2-1	TRBV3-1	CASSQGLIAGANEQFF	TGTGCCAGCAGCCAAGGGTTAATAGCGGGGGCTAATGAGCAGTTCTTC
-	many	TRBJ2-3	TRBV20-1	CSAPKKTGVTDTQYF	TGCAGTGCTCCGAAAAAGACAGGAGTCACAGATACGCAGTATTTT
-	many	TRBJ1-2	TRBV2	CASSLKPGGDGYTF	TGTGCCAGCAGCCTGAAGCCTGGGGGCGACGGCTACACCTTC
TRBD1	many	TRBJ1-2	TRBV24-1	CATSDSRDSPNYGYTF	TGTGCCACCAGTGATAGCCGGGACAGCCCTAACTATGGCTACACCTTC
TRBD2	-	TRBJ2-7	TRBV6-2/TRBV6-3	CASSLAGEYEQYF	TGTGCCAGCAGTCTAGCGGGAGAGTACGAGCAGTACTTC
TRBD2	many	TRBJ2-5	TRBV29-1	CSAAAGGSYQETQYF	TGCAGCGCGGCCGCCGGCGGGAGTTACCAAGAGACCCAGTACTTC
TRBD1	few	TRBJ2-2	TRBV29-1	CSVQARQGSGTGELFF	TGCAGCGTCCAGGCCCGACAGGGGTCGGGCACCGGGGAGCTGTTTTTT
TRBD1	many	TRBJ2-2	TRBV2	CASRPQGGGAGELFF	TGTGCCAGCAGGCCACAGGGGGGAGGCGCCGGGGAGCTGTTTTTT
-	many	TRBJ2-5	TRBV18	CASLETGLYQETQYF	TGTGCCAGCCTAGAGACAGGACTGTACCAAGAGACCCAGTACTTC
-	many	TRBJ2-7	TRBV5-6	CASSFLSASYEQYF	TGTGCCAGCAGCTTTTTGAGCGCCTCCTACGAGCAGTACTTC
-	few	TRBJ1-1	TRBV6-5	CASNFRGVADTEAFF	TGTGCCAGCAATTTTAGGGGGGTAGCTGACACTGAAGCTTTCTTT
-	few	TRBJ2-2	TRBV30	CAWGFMWGGSGELFF	TGTGCCTGGGGGTTTATGTGGGGAGGCAGCGGGGAGCTGTTTTTT
-	many	TRBJ1-5	TRBV2	CASSDTDQPQHF	TGTGCCAGCAGCGACACCGATCAGCCCCAGCATTTT
-	many	TRBJ1-3	TRBV12-3/TRBV12-4	CASSLEPSLISGNTIYF	TGTGCCAGCAGTTTAGAGCCCTCATTGATCTCTGGAAACACCATATATTTT
TRBD1	many	TRBJ2-1	TRBV29-1	CSAPSPGQAFNNEQFF	TGCAGCGCCCCCTCTCCGGGACAGGCCTTTAACAATGAGCAGTTCTTC
-	many	TRBJ2-2	TRBV2	CAIRTANTGELFF	TGTGCCATCAGGACAGCGAACACCGGGGAGCTGTTTTTT
TRBD2	-	TRBJ2-1	TRBV6-2/TRBV6-3	CASRGAGTSGKKSYNEQFF	TGTGCCAGCAGGGGAGCCGGGACTAGCGGGAAGAAATCCTACAATGAGCAGTTCTTC
-	many	TRBJ2-2	TRBV12-3/TRBV12-4	CASSLERTGELFF	TGTGCCAGCAGTTTAGAACGGACCGGGGAGCTGTTTTTT
TRBD1	-	TRBJ2-7	TRBV29-1	CSVSTGGYEQYF	TGCAGCGTTTCGACAGGGGGCTACGAGCAGTACTTC
-	many	TRBJ1-5	TRBV7-2	CATGGNHPQHF	TGTGCCACTGGGGGTAATCATCCCCAGCATTTT
-	-	TRBJ1-3	TRBV7-2	CASSLDQGPSGNTIYF	TGTGCCAGCAGCTTAGATCAGGGGCCCTCTGGAAACACCATATATTTT
TRBD2	-	TRBJ2-1	TRBV5-1	CASSYTSGGGNEQFF	TGCGCCAGCAGCTATACTAGCGGGGGAGGAAATGAGCAGTTCTTC
-	-	TRBJ1-2	TRBV6-5	CASSSGLYGYTF	TGTGCCAGCAGTTCGGGACTCTATGGCTACACCTTC
TRBD2	many	TRBJ2-3	TRBV10-3	CAISDGGGNTDTQYF	TGTGCCATCAGTGACGGCGGGGGAAACACAGATACGCAGTATTTT